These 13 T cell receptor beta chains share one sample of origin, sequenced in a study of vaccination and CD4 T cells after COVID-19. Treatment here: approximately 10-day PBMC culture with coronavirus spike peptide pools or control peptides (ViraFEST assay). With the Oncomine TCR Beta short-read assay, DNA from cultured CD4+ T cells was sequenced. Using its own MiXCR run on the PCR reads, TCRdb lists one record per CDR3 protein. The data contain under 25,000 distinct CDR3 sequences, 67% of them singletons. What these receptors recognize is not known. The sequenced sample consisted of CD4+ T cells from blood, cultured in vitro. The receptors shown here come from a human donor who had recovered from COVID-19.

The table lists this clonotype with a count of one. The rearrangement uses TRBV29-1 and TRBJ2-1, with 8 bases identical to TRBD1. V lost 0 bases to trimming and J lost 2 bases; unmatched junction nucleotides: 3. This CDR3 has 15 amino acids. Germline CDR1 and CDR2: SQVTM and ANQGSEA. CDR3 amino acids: CSVEDYRGAYNEQFF. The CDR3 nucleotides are TGCAGCGTTGAAGATTACAGGGGGGCCTACAATGAGCAGTTCTTC.

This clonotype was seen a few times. The CDR3 is CASSLAGRRETQYF. The CDR3 bases are TGTGCCAGCAGCTTGGCGGGGCGGCGAGAGACCCAGTACTTC. The chain is built from TRBV7-2 and TRBJ2-5; a possible D gene is TRBD2 (6 bases). Trimming took 3 bases from V and 4 from J, leaving 12 bases between them. The CDR3 spans 14 residues. CDR1 SGHTA and CDR2 FQGNSA come from the germline V gene.

In nucleotides, the CDR3 is TGTGCCATCAGTGAGTTTACAGGAGGGGCTTTCTTT. Translation: CAISEFTGGAFF. The rearrangement joins TRBV10-3 to TRBJ1-1, with D possibly TRBD1 on 5 matching bases. Germline V gives CDR1 ENHRY, CDR2 SYGVKD. V lost 1 base to trimming and J lost 11 bases, with 11 bases between them. This CDR3 has 12 residues.

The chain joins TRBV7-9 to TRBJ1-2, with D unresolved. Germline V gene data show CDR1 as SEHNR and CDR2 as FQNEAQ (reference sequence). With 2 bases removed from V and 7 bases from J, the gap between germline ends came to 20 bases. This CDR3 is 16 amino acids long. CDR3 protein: CASSLLTTQEIGGYTF. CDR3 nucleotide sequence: TGTGCCAGCAGCTTACTCACGACTCAGGAAATCGGTGGCTACACCTTC.

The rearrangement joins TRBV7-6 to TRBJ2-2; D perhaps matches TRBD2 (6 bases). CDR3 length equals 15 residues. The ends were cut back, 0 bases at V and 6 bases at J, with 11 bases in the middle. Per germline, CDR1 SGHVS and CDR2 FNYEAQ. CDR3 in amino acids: CASSLAGGIAGELFF. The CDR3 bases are TGTGCCAGCAGCTTAGCAGGCGGGATCGCCGGGGAGCTGTTTTTT.

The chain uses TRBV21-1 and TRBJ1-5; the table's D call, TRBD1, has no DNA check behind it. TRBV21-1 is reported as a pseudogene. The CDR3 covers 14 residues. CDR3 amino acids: CASNRGGPDQPQHF. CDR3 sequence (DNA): TGTGCCAGTAACCGGGGCGGCCCCGATCAGCCCCAGCATTTT.

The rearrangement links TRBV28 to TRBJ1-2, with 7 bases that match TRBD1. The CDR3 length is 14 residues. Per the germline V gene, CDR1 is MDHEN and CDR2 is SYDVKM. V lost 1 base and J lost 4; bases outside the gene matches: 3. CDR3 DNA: TGTGCCAGCAGTTTATTTACAGGGGTCTATGGCTACACCTTC. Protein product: CASSLFTGVYGYTF.

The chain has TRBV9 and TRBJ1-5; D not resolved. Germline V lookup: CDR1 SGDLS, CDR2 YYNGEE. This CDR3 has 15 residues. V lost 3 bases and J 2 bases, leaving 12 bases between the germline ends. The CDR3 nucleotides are TGTGCCAGCAGCGAGGCCCCGACTGGCAATCAGCCCCAGCATTTT. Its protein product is CASSEAPTGNQPQHF. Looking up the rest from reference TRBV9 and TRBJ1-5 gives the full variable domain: DSGVTQTPKHLITATGQRVTLRCSPRSGDLSVYWYQQSLDQGLQFLIQYYNGEERAKGNILERFSAQQFPDLHSELNLSSLELGDSALYFCASSEAPTGNQPQHFGDGTRLSIL.

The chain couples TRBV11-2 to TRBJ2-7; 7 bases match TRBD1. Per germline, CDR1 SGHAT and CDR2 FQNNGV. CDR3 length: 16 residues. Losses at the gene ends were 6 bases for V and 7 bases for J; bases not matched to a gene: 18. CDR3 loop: CASSRSRGQSVDEQYF. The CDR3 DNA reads TGTGCCAGCAGTAGAAGTCGGGGACAGTCGGTTGATGAGCAGTACTTC.

As DNA, the CDR3 is TGTGCCAGCACCACCGACAGTATCGGCAATCAGCCCCAGCATTTT. Translation gives CASTTDSIGNQPQHF. The chain uses TRBV6-2 or TRBV6-3 and TRBJ1-5; TRBD1 might be the D (5 bases). Germline-derived CDR1 and CDR2 are MNHEY and SVGEGT. The V and J ends lost 7 bases and 2 bases respectively, with 15 bases between them. This CDR3 region has 15 residues.

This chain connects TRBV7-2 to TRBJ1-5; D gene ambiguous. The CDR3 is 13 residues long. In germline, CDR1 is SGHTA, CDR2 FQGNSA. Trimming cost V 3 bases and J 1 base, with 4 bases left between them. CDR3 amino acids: CASSFGSNQPQHF. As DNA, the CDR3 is TGTGCCAGCAGCTTCGGGAGCAATCAGCCCCAGCATTTT. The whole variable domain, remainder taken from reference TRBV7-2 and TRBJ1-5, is GAGVSQSPSNKVTEKGKDVELRCDPISGHTALYWYRQSLGQGLEFLIYFQGNSAPDKSGLPSDRFSAERTGGSVSTLTIQRTQQEDSAVYLCASSFGSNQPQHFGDGTRLSIL.

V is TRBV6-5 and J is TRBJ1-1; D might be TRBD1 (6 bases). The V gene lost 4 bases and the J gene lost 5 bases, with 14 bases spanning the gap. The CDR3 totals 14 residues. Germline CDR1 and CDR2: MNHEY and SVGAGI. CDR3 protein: CASSSRGAGTEAFF. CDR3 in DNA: TGTGCCAGCAGTTCCAGGGGCGCGGGGACTGAAGCTTTCTTT.

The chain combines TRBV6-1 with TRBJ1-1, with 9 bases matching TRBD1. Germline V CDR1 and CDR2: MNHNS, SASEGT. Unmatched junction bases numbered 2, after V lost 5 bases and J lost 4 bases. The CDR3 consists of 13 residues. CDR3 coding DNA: TGTGCCAGCAGTCAGACAGGGGGCACTGAAGCTTTCTTT. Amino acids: CASSQTGGTEAFF.